This is a list of T cell receptor beta chains from one sample in a study of beta chain features in type 1 diabetes. Method: immunoSEQ multiplex PCR; TCRdb's copy keeps in-frame clones and lacks some. The sample includes around 170,000 clones, just over 9% of them seen just once. The sequencing sample was made of central memory CD4+ T cells from blood. These receptors were obtained from a woman aged 18-29 years in good health. Both conserved end residues are part of each CDR3. D genes are given only for firm matches. Not all rows give a size; the values are once, few, many and, for expanded clones, a class.

CDR3,DNA,length,J,size,V,D
CASSFRGQKDTQYF,TGTGCCAGCAGCTTTAGGGGGCAGAAAGATACGCAGTATTTT,14,TRBJ2-3,.,TRBV7-2,TRBD1
CASSPGTGNTEAFF,TGCGCCAGCAGCCCCGGGACAGGGAACACTGAAGCTTTCTTT,14,TRBJ1-1,.,TRBV5-1,TRBD1
CSISGRSYEQYF,TGCAGCATTAGCGGAAGGTCCTACGAGCAGTACTTC,12,TRBJ2-7,.,TRBV29-1,.
CASRRQGNQPQHF,TGTGCCAGCAGACGACAGGGAAATCAGCCCCAGCATTTT,13,TRBJ1-5,.,TRBV6-6,TRBD1
CASSLGWTRLGGANVLTF,TGTGCCAGCAGCTTAGGCTGGACACGATTAGGTGGGGCCAACGTCCTGACTTTC,18,TRBJ2-6,many,TRBV13,.
CSPGQGNEQYF,TGCAGCCCGGGACAGGGCAACGAGCAGTACTTC,11,TRBJ2-7,few,TRBV20-1,TRBD1
CASNAGWASGTQETQYF,TGTGCCAGCAACGCGGGATGGGCTAGCGGGACCCAAGAGACCCAGTACTTC,17,TRBJ2-5,.,TRBV2,TRBD2
CASSQDSTSGSNHEQFF,TGCGCCAGCAGCCAAGATAGCACTAGCGGGAGTAACCATGAGCAGTTCTTC,17,TRBJ2-1,few,TRBV4-1,TRBD2
CASSVGGSGANVLTF,TGTGCCAGCAGCGTAGGCGGGTCTGGGGCCAACGTCCTGACTTTC,15,TRBJ2-6,.,TRBV9,.
CASKGEELATEQYF,TGTGCCAGTAAGGGGGAGGAACTAGCGACCGAGCAGTACTTC,14,TRBJ2-7,few,TRBV19,.